In this sample, the clone carrying this T cell receptor beta chain turned up many times. The record originates from a study of spatial heterogeneity in lung cancer. The time point here: sample taken at primary tumor resection. Extraction of whole RNA from tumor, nontumor lung or frozen PBMC preceded unsorted sequencing. Around 68 TRACERx patients with early, untreated non-small cell lung cancer donated samples. TCR cDNA molecules were tagged individually, and each one carried a unique molecular identifier. A single record per CDR3 protein comes from TCRdb applying MiXCR to the 5' RACE reads. Of roughly 48,000 distinct CDR3 sequences in the sample, 12% are singletons; the top ten hold 40% to 50%. Source: PBMCs, taken at surgery. This receptor was obtained from a female donor with early-stage non-small cell lung cancer.

Written as DNA, the CDR3 is TGTGCCAGCAGCCCGCCCCTGCGCCAAGCCCAAGAGACCCAGTACTTC. Encoded protein: CASSPPLRQAQETQYF. This rearrangement joins TRBV7-9 to TRBJ2-5; D is ambiguous. The V gene lost 5 bases and the J gene lost 1 base, with 17 bases spanning the gap. This CDR3 has 16 residues. CDR1 SEHNR and CDR2 FQNEAQ come from the germline V gene (reference sequence).